Listed here are 13 T cell receptor beta chains from one sample, sequenced in a study of T-cell memory formation after mild COVID-19. Each CDR3 protein is one row after TCRdb ran MiXCR on the 5' RACE reads. The sample has 540,000 or so distinct CDR3 sequences, roughly 22% seen once. Material: PBMCs or a T cell subset sorted from them (not recorded which). All receptors come from an adult woman who had mild COVID-19 (a few samples of this study predate the infection). Cell type and time point are not known.

This clonotype was detected a few times. The chain uses TRBV13 and TRBJ1-6; D uncertain. V lost 4 bases, J lost 6 bases, and 10 bases lay in between. CDR3 length: 14 residues. Germline values: CDR1 PRHDT, CDR2 FYEKMQ (reference sequence). In DNA, the CDR3 is TGTGCCAGCAGCTCTCGGGTCTTTAATTCACCCCTCCACTTT. Protein: CASSSRVFNSPLHF.

This sequence joins TRBV27 and TRBJ1-5; the D gene is possibly TRBD1 (5 bases). Germline V gene sequence: CDR1 MNHEY, CDR2 SMNVEV (reference sequence). The CDR3 is 14 residues long. V lost 3 bases to trimming and J lost 5 bases, with 11 bases between them. CDR3: CASSFSGTHQPQHF. The DNA for the CDR3 is TGTGCCAGCAGTTTCTCAGGGACCCATCAGCCCCAGCATTTT.

This clonotype was seen only a few times. The rearrangement links TRBV20-1 to TRBJ2-1, with 10 bases aligning to TRBD2. Trimming took 5 bases from V and 5 from J; bases not matched to a gene: 6. Germline V lookup: CDR1 DFQATT, CDR2 SNEGSKA (reference sequence). The CDR3 loop spans 14 amino acids. CDR3 sequence (DNA): TGCAGTGCTCCAGCGGGAGGGTTTAACAATGAGCAGTTCTTC. Translating it yields CSAPAGGFNNEQFF.

The chain joins TRBV4-2 to TRBJ2-1, with 7 bases lining up with TRBD2. The CDR3 is 16 residues long. J was trimmed by 4 bases and V by 1 base; bases with no gene match: 7. Germline CDR1 LGHNA, CDR2 YNFKEQ. CDR3 sequence: CASSQVQGLEYNEQFF. CDR3 DNA: TGTGCCAGCAGCCAAGTCCAAGGACTAGAATACAATGAGCAGTTCTTC.

This chain's CDR3 is CASSQVGTDYGYTF. CDR3 DNA: TGTGCCAGCAGCCAAGTTGGGACAGACTATGGCTACACCTTC. The chain uses TRBV4-2 and TRBJ1-2; 7 bases are a match to TRBD1. The CDR3 is made up of 14 amino acids. V trimming: 1 base; J trimming: 3 bases; junction bases outside the gene matches: 2. The germline CDR1 and CDR2 sequences are LGHNA and YNFKEQ.

In nucleotides, the CDR3 is TGCGCCAGCAGCTTGAGATCAGAGACCCAGTACTTC. Translation: CASSLRSETQYF. This chain uses TRBV5-1 with TRBJ2-5; D is uncertain. Trimming stripped 1 base from V and 4 bases from J, with 5 bases between. CDR1 is SGHRS and CDR2 is YFSETQ in the germline V gene. The CDR3 runs to 12 residues.

The V and J genes are TRBV9 and TRBJ2-2; TRBD2 might be the D (6 bases). The CDR3 extends over 16 amino acids. V was trimmed by 0 bases and J by 3 bases, leaving 12 bases between them. Per germline, CDR1 SGDLS and CDR2 YYNGEE. CDR3 protein: CASSVEIAAYTGELFF. The CDR3 DNA follows: TGTGCCAGCAGCGTAGAGATAGCGGCATACACCGGGGAGCTGTTTTTT.

The chain employs TRBV12-3 or TRBV12-4 and TRBJ2-7, with a weak D call TRBD1 (6 bases). The CDR3 runs to 15 residues. Trimming shortened V by 5 bases and J by 7 bases, and 21 bases separated the two germline ends. In DNA form, the CDR3 reads TGTGCCAGCAGTCTCTGGGGCCAGGGGACGCGGGAGCAGTACTTC. Translating gives CASSLWGQGTREQYF.

The chain uses TRBV6-5 and TRBJ1-3; D unclear. V was cut by 0 bases and J by 0 bases, with 12 bases left in between. Germline V gene lookup returns CDR1 MNHEY and CDR2 SVGAGI. The CDR3 loop spans 17 amino acids. For the CDR3, the DNA is TGTGCCAGCAGTTACTCGCGTCAGCCAAGCTCTGGAAACACCATATATTTT. Protein product: CASSYSRQPSSGNTIYF.

This clonotype was seen many times. This CDR3 is CASSPGGQETQYF. CDR3 sequence (DNA): TGTGCCAGCAGCCCGGGGGGGCAAGAGACCCAGTACTTC. The chain combines TRBV7-3 with TRBJ2-5, with 8 bases matching TRBD2. Germline CDR1 reads SGHTA; CDR2 reads FQGTGA. Losses at the gene ends were 5 bases for V and 2 bases for J; bases not matched to a gene: 1. This CDR3 is built from 13 residues.

This clonotype occurred a few times. The chain employs TRBV5-1 and TRBJ2-1; D possibly corresponds to TRBD1 (6 bases). With 4 bases removed from V and 3 bases from J, the gap between germline ends came to 17 bases. CDR3 length equals 16 residues. Germline V gene sequence: CDR1 SGHRS, CDR2 YFSETQ. The CDR3 sequence: CASSPAGTPDYNEQFF. CDR3 sequence (DNA): TGCGCCAGCAGCCCCGCCGGGACACCAGACTACAATGAGCAGTTCTTC.

The table lists this clonotype with a few counts. V is TRBV30 and J is TRBJ1-5; 8 nucleotides align to TRBD1. The V segment lost 8 bases and the J segment 6 bases; nucleotides outside the gene matches: 9. The CDR3 extends over 13 amino acids. The V gene's germline CDR1 is GTSNPN and CDR2 SVGIG (reference sequence). The CDR3 region is CAGDGQGGQPQHF. In DNA form, the CDR3 reads TGTGCCGGGGATGGACAGGGCGGTCAGCCCCAGCATTTT. Together with reference TRBV30 and TRBJ1-5, the CDR3 gives the full variable domain: SQTIHQWPATLVQPVGSPLSLECTVEGTSNPNLYWYRQAAGRGLQLLFYSVGIGQISSEVPQNLSASRPQDRQFILSSKKLLLSDSGFYLCAGDGQGGQPQHFGDGTRLSIL.

This clonotype came up many times. This chain uses TRBV9 with TRBJ2-1; TRBD1 matches at 12 bases. Per the germline V gene, CDR1 is SGDLS and CDR2 is YYNGEE. This CDR3 has 15 residues. V was clipped by 2 bases and J by 6 bases; unmatched bases: 3. CDR3 sequence reads: CASSVRDRGPNEQFF. DNA for the CDR3: TGTGCCAGCAGCGTCCGGGACAGGGGGCCCAATGAGCAGTTCTTC.